The source of this T cell receptor beta chain is a study of CD4 T cells in relation to SARS-CoV-2 and coronaviruses. Notes on this clone: No antigen is known for it.

For less than eleven days, roughly 9 x 10^4 sorted CD4+ cells grew with T cell-depleted PBMCs and CEF. This CDR3 contains 12 residues. Data came from immunoSEQ multiplex PCR; TCRdb stores just in-frame clones and leaves some out. The data hold over 35,000 clones, with more than 60% observed a single time. Sequencing was carried out using memory CD4+ T cells from PBMCs, cultured in vitro. This sequence was found in an adult with COVID-19. V is TRBV21-1 and J is TRBJ2-1; the table's D call TRBD2 went unverified against the DNA. TRBV21-1 is listed as a pseudogene. CDR3 coding DNA: TGTGCCAGCAACCCAGCGTACAATGAGCAGTTCTTC. Translating it yields CASNPAYNEQFF.